This T cell receptor beta chain was captured by sequencing in a study of shared clonotypes between healthy human individuals. Details on this clone: Its specificity is not known.

The CDR3 contains 15 residues. V shed 2 bases and J shed 2 bases, with 10 bases lying between them. Germline assignment: CDR1 SGHRS and CDR2 YFSETQ. Whole-study results and caveats: When compared with the clonotypes that were shared by all four sorted-subset donors, the non-shared clonotypes turned out to have lower generation probabilities.

Sequenced by immunoSEQ multiplex PCR; TCRdb stores in-frame clones only, minus some. The sample shows some 550,000 clones, approximately 97% of them seen only once. What was sequenced was naive CD4+ T cells sorted from blood. Subset here: CD45RA+ positively selected. The V and J genes are TRBV5-1 and TRBJ2-2; no firm D call. This TCR derives from a woman aged 25 to 39 in good health. The CDR3 reads CASSFTLLNTGELFF. The CDR3 bases are TGCGCCAGCAGCTTCACCCTCCTAAACACCGGGGAGCTGTTTTTT.